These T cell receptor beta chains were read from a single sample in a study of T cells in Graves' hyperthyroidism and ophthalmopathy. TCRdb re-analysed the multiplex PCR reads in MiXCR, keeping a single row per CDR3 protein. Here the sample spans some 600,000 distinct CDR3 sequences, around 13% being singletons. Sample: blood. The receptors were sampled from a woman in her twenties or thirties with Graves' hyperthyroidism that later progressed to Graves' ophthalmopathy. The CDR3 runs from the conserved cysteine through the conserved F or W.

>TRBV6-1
CASSDLPQETQYF
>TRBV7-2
CASSLSTGNTEAFF
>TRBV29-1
CSVIAGGGNYGYTF
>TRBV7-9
CASSFLAGGSGELFF
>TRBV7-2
CASSWVLAVTDTQYF
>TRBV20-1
CSALTEGRLKNRGTEAFF
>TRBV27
CASSFLDTGELFF
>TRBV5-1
CASSLSSPTGIRTYEQFF
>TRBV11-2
CASSPGGVARYNEQFF
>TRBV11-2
CASTKQIDRDTEAFF
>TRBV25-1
CASSEVAGYLYEQYF
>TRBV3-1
CASSPSSTGKETQYF
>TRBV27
CASSPGTGQSNQPQHF
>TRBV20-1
CSAREVGSYEQYF
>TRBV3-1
CASSPPEAGVNTIYF